These 22 T cell receptor beta chains were sequenced from one sample in a study of PD-L1 blockade in urothelial cancer. Clones were sequenced by immunoSEQ multiplex PCR, and TCRdb holds only the in-frame ones, with some missing. The data contain just under 45,000 clones, about four fifths of them seen just once; the ten biggest clones take up over 13%. The time point was: peripheral blood 6 weeks after treatment start. Sample: PBMCs, taken around atezolizumab (anti-PD-L1) treatment. The receptors here all came from a man between 60 and 75 years old with urothelial cancer.

The gene calls are TRBV15 and TRBJ1-1, with D perhaps matching TRBD1 (6 bases). Trimming left V 3 bases short and J 3 bases short, with 14 bases between. Germline V gene data show CDR1 as LNHNV and CDR2 as YYDKDF (reference sequence). The length of the CDR3 is 15 residues. The chain's CDR3 is CATSRDRAGDTEAFF. The CDR3 DNA follows: TGTGCCACCAGCAGGGACCGTGCAGGGGACACTGAAGCTTTCTTT. Filled out from reference TRBV15 and TRBJ1-1, the complete variable domain reads DAMVIQNPRYQVTQFGKPVTLSCSQTLNHNVMYWYQQKSSQAPKLLFHYYDKDFNNEADTPDNFQSRRPNTSFCFLDIRSPGLGDTAMYLCATSRDRAGDTEAFFGQGTRLTVV.

This clone was detected only once. V is TRBV7-8 and J is TRBJ2-3, with 12 bases matching TRBD2. Germline lookup yields CDR1 SGHVS and CDR2 FQNEAQ. The CDR3 runs 20 residues. V dropped 2 bases and J dropped 2; count of bases not matched to a gene: 14. CDR3 amino acids: CASSLPASGGAGAFTDTQYF. The CDR3 bases are TGTGCCAGCAGCTTACCGGCTAGCGGGGGGGCTGGGGCATTCACAGATACGCAGTATTTT. Complete variable domain (other parts from reference TRBV7-8 and TRBJ2-3): GAGVSQSPRYKVAKRGQDVALRCDPISGHVSLFWYQQALGQGPEFLTYFQNEAQLDKSGLPSDRFFAERPEGSVSTLKIQRTQQEDSAVYLCASSLPASGGAGAFTDTQYFGPGTRLTVL.

The gene calls are TRBV19 and TRBJ2-5; TRBD1 aligns across 7 bases. From germline, CDR1 is LNHDA and CDR2 SQIVND (reference sequence). V dropped 1 base and J dropped 2; count of bases not matched to a gene: 4. There are 15 residues in the CDR3. The CDR3, as DNA: TGTGCCAGTAGTATAGTCAGGACAGGACAAGAGACCCAGTACTTC. It specifies CASSIVRTGQETQYF.

The V call is TRBV7-2, the J call TRBJ2-1; 7 positions agree with TRBD1. The V and J ends lost 5 bases and 5 bases, in that order; junction bases with no gene match: 3. The CDR3 spans 13 residues. Germline CDR1 is SGHTA and CDR2 is FQGNSA. The CDR3 spells CASSRGTDNEQFF. The CDR3 nucleotides read TGTGCCAGCAGCCGAGGGACAGACAATGAGCAGTTCTTC.

The V gene is TRBV4-1, the J gene TRBJ2-5; the D gene is possibly TRBD1 (5 bases). Trimming left V 6 bases short and J 2 bases short, with 16 bases between. This CDR3 comprises 15 residues. The germline gives CDR1 MGHRA, CDR2 YSYEKL. The CDR3 spells CASRLRDSYQETQYF. In DNA form, the CDR3 reads TGCGCCAGCAGGCTACGAGACAGTTATCAAGAGACCCAGTACTTC.

V gene TRBV2 combines with J gene TRBJ2-5, with 10 bases that match TRBD2. Trimming took 4 bases from V and 5 from J; bases not matched to a gene: 10. Germline CDR1 is SNHLY and CDR2 is FYNNEI. This CDR3 contains 16 residues. The CDR3 protein is CASSGPAGGLGETQYF. The CDR3 nucleotides read TGTGCCAGCAGTGGACCAGCGGGGGGGCTCGGGGAGACCCAGTACTTC.

The V call is TRBV5-1, the J call TRBJ2-2, with D tentatively TRBD1 (6 bases). The CDR3 sequence is 15 residues long. The germline V and J ends were trimmed by 2 bases and 0 bases, with 8 bases remaining between them. Germline V gives CDR1 SGHRS, CDR2 YFSETQ. In DNA form, the CDR3 reads TGCGCCAGCAGCTTAGGGGGAACGAACACCGGGGAGCTGTTTTTT. Translating gives CASSLGGTNTGELFF.

The rearrangement uses TRBV9 and TRBJ2-5; no firm D call. Germline CDR1 is SGDLS and CDR2 is YYNGEE. This CDR3 is built from 16 residues. The V end was cut by 4 bases, the J end by 1 base, with 17 bases between. The CDR3 loop is CASSPTSLRSQETQYF. CDR3 sequence (DNA): TGTGCCAGCAGCCCCACGAGCCTGCGAAGCCAAGAGACCCAGTACTTC.

The chain joins TRBV6-8 to TRBJ2-7; TRBD1 is a possible D gene (7 bases). Germline V CDR1 and CDR2: MNHGY, SAAAGT. The V and J ends lost 10 bases and 2 bases respectively, with 12 bases between them. The CDR3 runs to 12 residues. The CDR3 nucleotides read TGTGCCAAGGGGGCGGGGACCTACGAGCAGTACTTC. Protein product: CAKGAGTYEQYF.

This chain links TRBV4-1 with TRBJ2-7; 10 positions match TRBD2. Trimming removed 4 bases from V and 3 bases from J; junction bases left unmatched: 9. Germline V gene lookup returns CDR1 MGHRA and CDR2 YSYEKL. This CDR3 has 16 amino acids. The DNA of the CDR3 is TGCGCCAGCAGCCTAGGACTAGCGGCCGGTCTCTACGAGCAGTACTTC. It encodes CASSLGLAAGLYEQYF.

The CDR3 protein is CASRTGTGDTGELFF. The DNA for the CDR3 is TGCGCCAGTCGCACCGGGACAGGGGACACCGGGGAGCTGTTTTTT. The chain recombines TRBV5-1 with TRBJ2-2; 10 bases are shared with TRBD1. CDR3 length equals 15 residues. Germline lookup yields CDR1 SGHRS and CDR2 YFSETQ. The V segment lost 8 bases and the J segment 3 bases; nucleotides outside the gene matches: 7. Together with reference TRBV5-1 and TRBJ2-2, the CDR3 gives the full variable domain: KAGVTQTPRYLIKTRGQQVTLSCSPISGHRSVSWYQQTPGQGLQFLFEYFSETQRNKGNFPGRFSGRQFSNSRSEMNVSTLELGDSALYLCASRTGTGDTGELFFGEGSRLTVL.

The chain recombines TRBV27 with TRBJ2-5, with D unresolved. This CDR3 region has 14 residues. V was trimmed by 0 bases and J by 4 bases, leaving 9 bases between them. The germline gives CDR1 MNHEY, CDR2 SMNVEV (reference sequence). CDR3 sequence: CASSLSGDGETQYF. Here the CDR3 DNA reads TGTGCCAGCAGTTTATCAGGAGACGGAGAGACCCAGTACTTC.

CDR3 in amino acids: CASSFGRGNEQFF. For the CDR3, the DNA is TGTGCCAGCAGCTTTGGGCGGGGGAATGAGCAGTTCTTC. The chain has TRBV5-4 and TRBJ2-1, with 7 bases lining up with TRBD2. Trimming at V came to 2 bases and at J to 7 bases, leaving 3 bases not matched to a gene. The CDR3 spans 13 residues. Germline CDR1 SGHNT, CDR2 YYREEE (reference sequence).

The chain has TRBV4-2 and TRBJ2-7; 9 nucleotides match TRBD1. Germline V gene sequence: CDR1 LGHNA, CDR2 YNFKEQ. The CDR3 spans 13 residues. V dropped 1 base and J dropped 5; count of bases not matched to a gene: 0. In nucleotides, the CDR3 is TGTGCCAGCAGCCAAGGACAGGGGGACGAGCAGTACTTC. It is translated as CASSQGQGDEQYF.

The chain recombines TRBV7-3 with TRBJ2-2; a possible D gene is TRBD2 (6 bases). This CDR3 is built from 16 residues. Germline V gene lookup returns CDR1 SGHTA and CDR2 FQGTGA. The V gene lost 0 bases and the J gene lost 0 bases, with 8 bases spanning the gap. The DNA of the CDR3 is TGTGCCAGCAGCTTAACGAGCGGGTCGAACACCGGGGAGCTGTTTTTT. It codes for CASSLTSGSNTGELFF.

The CDR3 DNA reads as TGTGCCAGCATCCCGAGGGGGGGGACAGGGGGCGAGGAGACCCAGTACTTC. Protein: CASIPRGGTGGEETQYF. The J gene is TRBJ2-5, the V gene TRBV21-1; TRBD1, the table's D call, lacks a check against the DNA. TRBV21-1 is tagged as a pseudogene. The CDR3 spans 17 residues.

J is TRBJ1-2 and V is TRBV5-1, with a weak D call TRBD1 (5 bases). The CDR3 runs 12 residues. Trimming removed 4 bases from V and 6 bases from J, with 10 bases in between. Looked up from germline, CDR1 is SGHRS and CDR2 is YFSETQ. CDR3: CASSPRGDGYTF. In nucleotides, the CDR3 is TGCGCCAGCAGCCCACGGGGGGATGGCTACACCTTC.

This clone has a single count. The chain couples TRBV6-6 to TRBJ2-3; 7 nucleotides line up with TRBD2. J lost 4 bases, V lost 9 bases, and 7 bases had no gene match. The CDR3 loop spans 13 amino acids. Per the germline V gene, CDR1 is MNHNY and CDR2 is SVGAGI (reference sequence). The CDR3 sequence is CASFRDYPDTQYF. DNA for the CDR3: TGTGCCAGTTTCCGGGACTACCCAGATACGCAGTATTTT.

The chain carries TRBV5-1 and TRBJ2-5; 11 positions match TRBD2. The CDR3 totals 18 residues. The V gene's germline CDR1 is SGHRS and CDR2 YFSETQ. V gave up 0 bases and J gave up 5 bases; unmatched junction bases: 12. Here the CDR3 reads CASSLEAPLAGGFETQYF. The DNA for the CDR3 is TGCGCCAGCAGCTTGGAGGCCCCCCTAGCGGGGGGCTTTGAGACCCAGTACTTC.

V and J are TRBV6-5 and TRBJ1-3; D remains unclear. Germline CDR1 is MNHEY and CDR2 is SVGAGI. Trimming pared 5 bases from V and 0 bases from J, leaving 8 bases between. This CDR3 has 14 residues. CDR3 sequence: CASSQIHSGNTIYF. The CDR3 coding sequence is TGTGCCAGCAGTCAAATTCACTCTGGAAACACCATATATTTT.

This chain connects TRBV28 to TRBJ1-1; D is undetermined. CDR1 and CDR2 from the germline V gene are MDHEN and SYDVKM. The length of the CDR3 is 13 residues. V was clipped by 6 bases and J by 4 bases, with 12 bases between them. CDR3 nucleotide sequence: TGTGCCAGCAGACAAACAGAGATCACTGAAGCTTTCTTT. This translates into CASRQTEITEAFF.

This clone was detected once. This chain links TRBV15 with TRBJ2-7, with 7 bases lining up with TRBD1. V was pared by 4 bases and J by 2 bases, with 5 bases of the junction left unmatched. The CDR3 length is 14 residues. CDR1 LNHNV and CDR2 YYDKDF come from the germline V gene (reference sequence). This CDR3 is CATSTGQATYEQYF. The CDR3 region has the DNA TGTGCCACCAGCACCGGACAGGCTACCTACGAGCAGTACTTC.